This section outlines one T cell receptor beta chain sequence together with its context. Clones were sequenced by immunoSEQ multiplex PCR, and TCRdb holds only the in-frame ones, with some missing. The data contain over 50,000 clones, 65% to 85% of them singletons. CDR3 length: 13 residues. The ends were cut back, 3 bases at V and 6 bases at J, with 9 bases in the middle. In germline, CDR1 is LNHDA, CDR2 SQIVND (reference sequence). The data originate from a study of T cell responses to AZD1222 COVID-19 vaccine. The rearrangement links TRBV19 to TRBJ1-5; TRBD1 might be the D (5 bases). The sequence was obtained from an adult who received the AZD1222 COVID-19 vaccine. Sequences were derived from peripheral blood, sampled 28 days after the second AZD1222 dose. The CDR3 coding sequence is TGTGCCAGTAGTATTCAGGGTAGTCAGCCCCAGCATTTT. This codes for CASSIQGSQPQHF. Looking up the rest from reference TRBV19 and TRBJ1-5 gives the full variable domain: DGGITQSPKYLFRKEGQNVTLSCEQNLNHDAMYWYRQDPGQGLRLIYYSQIVNDFQKGDIAEGYSVSREKKESFPLTVTSAQKNPTAFYLCASSIQGSQPQHFGDGTRLSIL.